The present T cell receptor beta chain was sequenced within a study of beta chain features in type 1 diabetes. The CDR3 runs to 15 residues. V was pared by 5 bases and J by 5 bases, with 7 bases of the junction left unmatched. CDR1 and CDR2 from the germline V gene are SGHTA and FQGNSA. The study's findings and limits: TCRB CDR3 length was moderately but significantly reduced in all four CD4+ subsets of Type 1 diabetes patients. Cells expressing TCR highly could be over-represented by cDNA sequencing. It was among patients, rather than healthy donors, that naive, central memory and Treg TCRB repertoires appeared more similar.

A heparinised blood draw that averaged roughly 120 mL was obtained once from each donor. In this sample, this clone turned up a few times. The antigen remains undetermined. The entirety of the isolated RNA underwent reverse transcription, so expressed TCRB transcripts were sequenced. Naive, central memory and regulatory T cell samples averaged roughly 3.4 million immunoSEQ reads each. The assay was immunoSEQ multiplex PCR, and TCRdb's table has in-frame clones only and misses some. The sample consists of 350,000 to 400,000 clones, approximately 12% of them appearing once. The chain links TRBV7-2 to TRBJ2-7, with 12 bases that match TRBD2. The sample was naive CD4+ T cells from blood. This receptor was taken from a woman under 30 with type 1 diabetes. The CDR3 sequence is CASSLWTSGNNEQYF. The CDR3 DNA reads TGTGCCAGCAGCCTGTGGACTAGCGGGAATAACGAGCAGTACTTC.